This T cell receptor (beta chain) is drawn from a study of human T cells and chemical hapten exposure. Whole-study context: Researchers reported sensitizing an approximately 2 cm by approximately 2 cm upper inner arm skin site with 2% DPC.

This clonotype appeared a few times. Its target is unknown. Germline assignment: CDR1 SQVTM and CDR2 ANQGSEA. Trimming at V came to 4 bases and at J to 8 bases, leaving 3 bases not matched to a gene. This CDR3 contains 11 residues. Study outcomes and limitations: Counts of expanded TCRs at PT1 were positively correlated with patch test score.

Time point specified: patch test 2, 6 weeks after DPC sensitization. Treatment specified: therapeutic diphenylcyclopropenone sensitization with weekly scalp DPC. TCRdb ran MiXCR on the RACE reads and lists one entry per CDR3 protein. The sample yields about 110,000 distinct CDR3 sequences, 9% to 9.5% seen once. Specimen: whole blood, collected in connection with sensitization to the hapten diphenylcyclopropenone (DPC). The chain carries TRBV29-1 and TRBJ1-2; 8 bases agree with TRBD1. This clonotype was obtained from a woman in her forties with alopecia areata. Some clones in this sample may be carry-over from other donors' samples. The CDR3 protein is CSVAGGGGYTF. As DNA, the CDR3 is TGCAGCGTTGCAGGGGGCGGCGGCTACACCTTC.